The 11 T cell receptor beta chains presented below share a single source sample, sequenced in a study of T cell changes during pregnancy in multiple sclerosis (dated by TCRdb to about 2019). Library preparation employed the immunoSEQ multiplex PCR assay. TCRdb carries this immuneACCESS record with in-frame sequences only. Its versions omit some clonotypes, under half of them owing to an unresolved V gene in the studies checked, with the rest unexplained. This sample is represented by about 48,000 clones; about 90% of them were singletons. The ten largest clones represent roughly 1.2% of the sample. The source material was CD4+ T cells from peripheral blood mononuclear cells, sampled in the second trimester of pregnancy. Every receptor here comes from a female donor with multiple sclerosis, enrolled in a pregnancy study.

This clone has a handful of counts. The genes are TRBV18 and TRBJ1-5; D is uncertain. The germline V and J ends were trimmed by 2 bases and 4 bases, with 6 bases remaining between them. Germline CDR1 and CDR2: KGHSH and LQKENI. This CDR3 contains 13 residues. The CDR3 DNA is TGTGCCAGCTCACCAGGCCGTAATCAGCCCCAGCATTTT. It yields the protein CASSPGRNQPQHF.

J is TRBJ2-7 and V is TRBV4-3; 12 positions agree with TRBD2. After removal of 2 bases from V and 5 bases from J, the junction contained 7 bases not matched to a gene. CDR3 length: 16 amino acids. The germline CDR1 and CDR2 sequences are LGHNA and YSLEER. The CDR3 nucleotides read TGCGCCAGCAGCCAAAGTCTACTAGCGGGAGGCCACGAGCAGTACTTC. This sequence encodes CASSQSLLAGGHEQYF.

This chain links TRBV5-8 with TRBJ2-7; a possible D gene is TRBD2 (5 bases). With 0 bases removed from V and 2 bases from J, the gap between germline ends came to 9 bases. The CDR3 totals 14 residues. Germline V gene lookup returns CDR1 SGHTS and CDR2 YDEGEE. CDR3 residues: CASSLGPGTYEQYF. The CDR3 nucleotides are TGTGCCAGCAGCTTGGGTCCGGGAACCTACGAGCAGTACTTC.

The V and J genes are TRBV10-3 and TRBJ1-5; D uncertain. The CDR3 spans 14 residues. The V end lost 2 bases, the J end lost 0 bases, and 5 bases lay between the germline ends. Germline V gene lookup returns CDR1 ENHRY and CDR2 SYGVKD. CDR3 in amino acids: CAISEAGSNQPQHF. The CDR3 nucleotides are TGTGCCATCAGTGAGGCCGGTAGCAATCAGCCCCAGCATTTT.

V gene TRBV5-8 combines with J gene TRBJ2-3; 14 bases are shared with TRBD2. CDR3 length: 16 amino acids. The germline gives CDR1 SGHTS, CDR2 YDEGEE. The J segment lost 1 base and the V segment lost 7 bases, leaving 5 bases of the junction unmatched. The DNA for the CDR3 is TGTGCCAGCCGACTAGCGGGAGGGCCCGGCACAGATACGCAGTATTTT. Translated: CASRLAGGPGTDTQYF.

This chain joins TRBV11-1 and TRBJ2-1, with TRBD2 as a possible D gene (6 bases). Germline values: CDR1 SGHAT, CDR2 FQDESV (reference sequence). The CDR3 length is 11 residues. V was shortened by 3 bases and J by 9 bases, with 6 bases between the two germline ends. The CDR3 loop is CASSLGGEQFF. CDR3 bases: TGTGCCAGCAGCTTGGGGGGTGAGCAGTTCTTC. Variable domain in full (rest from reference TRBV11-1 and TRBJ2-1): EAEVAQSPRYKITEKSQAVAFWCDPISGHATLYWYRQILGQGPELLVQFQDESVVDDSQLPKDRFSAERLKGVDSTLKIQPAELGDSAMYLCASSLGGEQFFGPGTRLTVL.

The chain has TRBV5-1 and TRBJ2-3, with 11 nucleotides matching TRBD2. The CDR3 extends over 17 amino acids. CDR1 and CDR2 (germline): SGHRS, YFSETQ. The ends lost 4 bases at V and 4 bases at J; junction bases unmatched: 11. In nucleotides, the CDR3 is TGCGCCAGCAGCGTCCTACTAGCGGGAGCCGGGGCAGATACGCAGTATTTT. Translation: CASSVLLAGAGADTQYF.

The chain employs TRBV7-9 and TRBJ2-5; 11 nucleotides agree with TRBD2. This CDR3 spans 18 amino acids. The germline gives CDR1 SEHNR, CDR2 FQNEAQ (reference sequence). Trimming cost V 1 base and J 1 base; bases outside gene matches: 8. The CDR3 reads CASSLVGRLAGGQETQYF. CDR3 bases: TGTGCCAGCAGCTTAGTAGGAAGGCTAGCGGGAGGCCAAGAGACCCAGTACTTC.

CDR3 DNA sequence: TGTGCCAGTAGTATAAGCCTAGCCGGCACAGATACGCAGTATTTT. Its protein is CASSISLAGTDTQYF. The V gene is TRBV19, the J gene TRBJ2-3, with a possible D match to TRBD2 (5 bases). The CDR3 is 15 amino acids. Trimming removed 2 bases at V and 1 base at J, with 10 bases between. CDR1 and CDR2 (germline): LNHDA, SQIVND (reference sequence).

The chain carries TRBV30 and TRBJ1-3; TRBD1 aligns across 7 bases. V was clipped by 3 bases and J by 4 bases; unmatched bases: 3. Looked up from germline, CDR1 is GTSNPN and CDR2 is SVGIG (reference sequence). The CDR3 runs to 13 residues. The CDR3: CAWSTGDGNTIYF. In DNA form, the CDR3 reads TGTGCCTGGAGCACAGGGGACGGAAACACCATATATTTT.

The J gene is TRBJ2-1, the V gene TRBV10-2; 9 bases line up with TRBD2. V shed 4 bases and J 9 bases; nucleotides not matched to a gene: 13. Germline CDR1 is WSHSY and CDR2 is SAAADI. This CDR3 contains 16 residues. The CDR3 region is CASSGASGVFIGEQFF. CDR3 coding DNA: TGCGCCAGCAGTGGGGCTAGCGGGGTCTTCATTGGTGAGCAGTTCTTC.